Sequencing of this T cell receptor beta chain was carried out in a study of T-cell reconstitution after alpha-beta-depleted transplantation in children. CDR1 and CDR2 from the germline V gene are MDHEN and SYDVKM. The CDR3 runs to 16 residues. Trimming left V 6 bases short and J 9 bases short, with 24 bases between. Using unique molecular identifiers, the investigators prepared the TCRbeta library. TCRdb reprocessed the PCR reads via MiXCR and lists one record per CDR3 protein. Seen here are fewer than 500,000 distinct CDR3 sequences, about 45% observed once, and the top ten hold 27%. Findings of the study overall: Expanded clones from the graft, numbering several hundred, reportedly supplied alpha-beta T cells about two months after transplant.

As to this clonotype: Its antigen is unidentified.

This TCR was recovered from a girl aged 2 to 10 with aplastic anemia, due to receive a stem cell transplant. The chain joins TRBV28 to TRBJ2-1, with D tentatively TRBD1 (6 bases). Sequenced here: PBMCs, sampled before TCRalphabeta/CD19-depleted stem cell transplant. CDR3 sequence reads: CASSSPGHRWDGEQFF. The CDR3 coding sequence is TGTGCCAGCAGCTCACCGGGACACAGATGGGATGGTGAGCAGTTCTTC.